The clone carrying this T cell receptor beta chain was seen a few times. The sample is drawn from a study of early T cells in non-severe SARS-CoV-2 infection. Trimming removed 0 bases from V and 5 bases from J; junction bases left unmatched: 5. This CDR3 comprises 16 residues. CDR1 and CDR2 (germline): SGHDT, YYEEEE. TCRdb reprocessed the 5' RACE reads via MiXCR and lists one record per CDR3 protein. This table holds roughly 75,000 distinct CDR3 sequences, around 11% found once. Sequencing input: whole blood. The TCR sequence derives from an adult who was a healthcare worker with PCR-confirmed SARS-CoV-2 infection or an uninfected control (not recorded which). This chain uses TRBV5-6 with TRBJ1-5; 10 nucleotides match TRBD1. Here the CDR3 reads CASSLALGTGDQPQHF. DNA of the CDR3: TGTGCCAGCAGCTTGGCCTTGGGGACAGGGGATCAGCCCCAGCATTTT.